The 14 T cell receptor beta chains below come from one sample, sequenced in a study of T cell responses to AZD1222 COVID-19 vaccine. TCRdb's copy holds only in-frame clones and misses some; the assay was immunoSEQ multiplex PCR. The sample has 100,000 or so clones, 90% seen once. Sequencing used peripheral blood, obtained on day 0 of AZD1222 vaccination. The receptors here all came from an adult in good health.

The chain uses TRBV7-8 and TRBJ2-3; no definite D call. The V gene lost 2 bases and the J gene lost 5 bases, with 11 bases spanning the gap. The CDR3 is 14 amino acids. The V gene's germline CDR1 is SGHVS and CDR2 FQNEAQ. The CDR3, as DNA: TGTGCCAGCAGCTTAAATGGGATCCAAGATACGCAGTATTTT. As protein: CASSLNGIQDTQYF.

This chain connects TRBV6-5 to TRBJ1-6, with 7 positions matching TRBD1. V lost 8 bases and J lost 7; bases outside the gene matches: 8. The CDR3 has 14 amino acids. CDR1 is MNHEY and CDR2 is SVGAGI in the germline V gene. CDR3 sequence reads: CASRGDRHNSPLHF. In DNA, the CDR3 is TGTGCCAGCCGCGGGGACAGACACAATTCACCCCTCCACTTT.

This chain links TRBV28 with TRBJ2-6; D might be TRBD1 (5 bases). The CDR3 has 16 residues. CDR1 and CDR2 from the germline V gene are MDHEN and SYDVKM. V was cut by 4 bases and J by 1 base, with 11 bases left in between. The CDR3 nucleotides read TGTGCCAGCAGTTCCCCCAGGGCATCTGGGGCCAACGTCCTGACTTTC. Translating gives CASSSPRASGANVLTF.

The rearrangement links TRBV21-1 to TRBJ2-5; the D segment call TRBD2 is taken from the table without a DNA check. TRBV21-1 is described as a pseudogene. The CDR3 spans 10 residues. The DNA for the CDR3 is TGTGCCAGCTCGTGGGGAGCTCAGTACTTC. Encoded protein: CASSWGAQYF.

In nucleotides, the CDR3 is TGTGCCAGCAGCCAAAGTCATATCCGGTGGGGCACTGAAGCTTTCTTT. Its protein product is CASSQSHIRWGTEAFF. The gene calls are TRBV3-1 (or the pseudogene TRBV3-2) and TRBJ1-1; D gene ambiguous. In germline, CDR1 is LGHDT, CDR2 YNNKEL (reference sequence). Trimming stripped 2 bases from V and 4 bases from J, with 17 bases between. CDR3 length equals 16 residues.

The chain recombines TRBV28 with TRBJ1-5; D uncertain. This CDR3 region has 16 residues. Germline V gene lookup returns CDR1 MDHEN and CDR2 SYDVKM. V lost 5 bases and J lost 2, with 16 bases in between. For the CDR3, the DNA is TGTGCCAGCAGTGGAGGCGCACTCCGGGGCAATCAGCCCCAGCATTTT. This gives the protein CASSGGALRGNQPQHF. The full variable domain, in which reference TRBV28 and TRBJ1-5 provide the parts outside the CDR3, is DVKVTQSSRYLVKRTGEKVFLECVQDMDHENMFWYRQDPGLGLRLIYFSYDVKMKEKGDIPEGYSVSREKKERFSLILESASTNQTSMYLCASSGGALRGNQPQHFGDGTRLSIL.

The rearrangement links TRBV28 to TRBJ1-2; D unresolved. V was pared by 2 bases and J by 8 bases, with 12 bases between. CDR3 length: 13 amino acids. Germline V gene sequence: CDR1 MDHEN, CDR2 SYDVKM. The CDR3 loop is CASSLKREKGYTF. CDR3 bases: TGTGCCAGCAGTTTAAAAAGGGAGAAAGGCTACACCTTC.

The chain links TRBV12-2 to TRBJ1-6. TRBV12-2 is classified as a pseudogene. This CDR3 is 17 amino acids long. The CDR3 DNA is TGTGCAAGTCGCTTAAAGGAAGCTGACTCCTATAATTCACCCCTCCACTTT. Encoded protein: CASRLKEADSYNSPLHF.

This chain connects TRBV6-2 or TRBV6-3 to TRBJ2-7, with 8 nucleotides matching TRBD2. Unmatched junction bases numbered 4, after V lost 3 bases and J lost 0 bases. Germline CDR1 MNHEY, CDR2 SVGEGT. This CDR3 has 15 amino acids. CDR3 loop: CASSYGRGVSYEQYF. CDR3 nucleotide sequence: TGTGCCAGCAGTTATGGGCGGGGGGTCTCCTACGAGCAGTACTTC.

This rearrangement joins TRBV28 to TRBJ1-3, with 7 bases lining up with TRBD1. Germline V lookup: CDR1 MDHEN, CDR2 SYDVKM. After removal of 5 bases from V and 0 bases from J, the junction contained 4 bases not matched to a gene. The CDR3 sequence is 15 residues long. The CDR3 spells CASSRGTDSGNTIYF. CDR3 bases: TGTGCCAGCAGTCGAGGGACAGACTCTGGAAACACCATATATTTT.

V usage is TRBV29-1 and J usage is TRBJ2-1; TRBD1 might be the D (8 bases). V dropped 8 bases and J dropped 7 bases, with 18 bases sitting between them. The CDR3 spans 13 residues. Germline CDR1 and CDR2: SQVTM and ANQGSEA. The DNA of the CDR3 is TGCAGCTTCGACAGGGGAGGGGGTAATGAGCAGTTCTTC. It translates to CSFDRGGGNEQFF.

The CDR3, as DNA: TGTGCCAGCAGCTTGGCACAGGGTTACGAGCAGTACTTC. Encoded protein: CASSLAQGYEQYF. V usage is TRBV11-3 and J usage is TRBJ2-7; D might be TRBD1 (6 bases). V lost 3 bases and J 4 bases, leaving 10 bases between the germline ends. This CDR3 is 13 amino acids long. Germline loops: CDR1 SGHNT, CDR2 YENEEA.

The chain carries TRBV28 and TRBJ1-6; D not resolved. Germline lookup yields CDR1 MDHEN and CDR2 SYDVKM. CDR3 size: 16 residues. V lost 5 bases, J lost 10 bases, and 21 bases lay in between. In nucleotides, the CDR3 is TGTGCCAGCAGTCCGCCGCTCCCAAGGGTTAACTCACCCCTCCACTTT. Translation: CASSPPLPRVNSPLHF. Complete variable domain (other parts from reference TRBV28 and TRBJ1-6): DVKVTQSSRYLVKRTGEKVFLECVQDMDHENMFWYRQDPGLGLRLIYFSYDVKMKEKGDIPEGYSVSREKKERFSLILESASTNQTSMYLCASSPPLPRVNSPLHFGNGTRLTVT.

The V and J genes are TRBV19 and TRBJ2-2; D is uncertain. The CDR3 runs to 15 residues. CDR1 is LNHDA and CDR2 is SQIVND in the germline V gene (reference sequence). Trimming pared 1 base from V and 7 bases from J, leaving 13 bases between. The CDR3 sequence is CASSIASERLGELFF. The CDR3 DNA follows: TGTGCCAGTAGTATAGCATCGGAGAGACTCGGGGAGCTGTTTTTT.